The 9 T cell receptor beta chains below were found in one sample sequenced in a study of OX40 agonist ivuxolimab in advanced cancers. The repertoire was sequenced with immunoSEQ multiplex PCR; TCRdb's copy has only in-frame clones and lacks some. The data contain 60,000 to 70,000 clones, roughly nine tenths of them singletons. Sequenced here: CD4+ or CD8+ T cells sorted from blood, sampled in a trial of the OX40 agonist ivuxolimab. The receptors shown here come from an adult with an advanced solid tumor such as melanoma, head and neck, liver or kidney cancer.

This chain links TRBV7-9 with TRBJ1-1; D might be TRBD1 (5 bases). The CDR3 is 13 residues long. Trimming cost V 2 bases and J 8 bases, with 12 bases left between them. Germline V CDR1 and CDR2: SEHNR, FQNEAQ (reference sequence). For the CDR3, the DNA is TGTGCCAGCAGCTTAAGGGACGAGAGGGAAGCTTTCTTT. This encodes CASSLRDEREAFF. Full variable domain (missing parts from reference TRBV7-9 and TRBJ1-1): DTGVSQNPRHKITKRGQNVTFRCDPISEHNRLYWYRQTLGQGPEFLTYFQNEAQLEKSRLLSDRFSAERPKGSFSTLEIQRTEQGDSAMYLCASSLRDEREAFFGQGTRLTVV.

The chain has TRBV7-2 and TRBJ2-7; D not certain. Trimming cost V 4 bases and J 0 bases, with 22 bases left between them. This CDR3 has 18 amino acids. CDR1 is SGHTA, CDR2 FQGNSA, per germline. The CDR3 loop is CASSWAPGGRRVSYEQYF. The CDR3 DNA sequence: TGTGCCAGCAGCTGGGCCCCCGGCGGACGGCGCGTCTCCTACGAGCAGTACTTC.

The V and J genes are TRBV30 and TRBJ2-3; 8 nucleotides match TRBD2. Germline V gene sequence: CDR1 GTSNPN, CDR2 SVGIG (reference sequence). The J segment lost 2 bases and the V segment lost 2 bases, leaving 6 bases of the junction unmatched. CDR3 size: 15 residues. CDR3 in DNA: TGTGCCTGGAGTTTGGCGACTAGCGACACAGATACGCAGTATTTT. As protein: CAWSLATSDTDTQYF.

The chain combines TRBV25-1 with TRBJ2-5; perhaps D is TRBD1 or TRBD2 (6 bases each). Germline CDR1 and CDR2: MGHDK and SYGVNS. V shed 2 bases and J shed 5 bases, with 12 bases lying between them. CDR3 length: 14 residues. Here the CDR3 reads CASSEVGGTETQYF. CDR3 DNA sequence: TGTGCCAGCAGTGAAGTAGGGGGGACCGAGACCCAGTACTTC.

The chain recombines TRBV2 with TRBJ2-7, with D perhaps TRBD2 (6 bases). The CDR3 sequence is 12 residues long. Looked up from germline, CDR1 is SNHLY and CDR2 is FYNNEI. V lost 6 bases, J lost 6 bases, and 12 bases lay in between. The CDR3: CASRQVGGEQYF. The CDR3 coding sequence is TGTGCCAGCAGGCAGGTGGGGGGCGAGCAGTACTTC. Variable domain in full (rest from reference TRBV2 and TRBJ2-7): EPEVTQTPSHQVTQMGQEVILRCVPISNHLYFYWYRQILGQKVEFLVSFYNNEISEKSEIFDDQFSVERPDGSNFTLKIRSTKLEDSAMYFCASRQVGGEQYFGPGTRLTVT.

The rearrangement uses TRBV18 and TRBJ2-7, with 8 nucleotides matching TRBD2. The germline V gene encodes CDR1 KGHSH and CDR2 LQKENI. The ends lost 4 bases at V and 3 bases at J; junction bases unmatched: 8. This CDR3 region has 15 residues. The CDR3 region has the DNA TGTGCCAGCTCACTTGGTAGTAGCGGGGACTACGAGCAGTACTTC. It specifies CASSLGSSGDYEQYF.

This clone has only one observation. V gene TRBV6-1 combines with J gene TRBJ2-5; 8 bases match TRBD1. Per the germline V gene, CDR1 is MNHNS and CDR2 is SASEGT. This CDR3 has 15 residues. J gave up 3 bases and V 5 bases, and 8 bases lay outside the gene matches. As DNA, the CDR3 is TGTGCCAGCAGTCCTACCGGGACAGGAAAAGAGACCCAGTACTTC. Amino acids: CASSPTGTGKETQYF.

The gene calls are TRBV6-6 and TRBJ2-7; D gene unclear. The CDR3 covers 13 residues. Deletions cut 3 bases from V and 2 bases from J, with 8 bases between. The germline CDR1 and CDR2 sequences are MNHNY and SVGAGI (reference sequence). In nucleotides, the CDR3 is TGTGCCAGCAGTTATTTGGGCGCCTACGAGCAGTACTTC. Protein product: CASSYLGAYEQYF.

The chain couples TRBV28 to TRBJ2-7, with 8 bases aligning to TRBD2. From germline, CDR1 is MDHEN and CDR2 SYDVKM. The length of the CDR3 is 15 residues. Losses at the gene ends were 2 bases for V and 0 bases for J; bases not matched to a gene: 3. The CDR3 is CASSLLAGSSYEQYF. The DNA for the CDR3 is TGTGCCAGCAGTTTACTAGCGGGTAGCTCCTACGAGCAGTACTTC.